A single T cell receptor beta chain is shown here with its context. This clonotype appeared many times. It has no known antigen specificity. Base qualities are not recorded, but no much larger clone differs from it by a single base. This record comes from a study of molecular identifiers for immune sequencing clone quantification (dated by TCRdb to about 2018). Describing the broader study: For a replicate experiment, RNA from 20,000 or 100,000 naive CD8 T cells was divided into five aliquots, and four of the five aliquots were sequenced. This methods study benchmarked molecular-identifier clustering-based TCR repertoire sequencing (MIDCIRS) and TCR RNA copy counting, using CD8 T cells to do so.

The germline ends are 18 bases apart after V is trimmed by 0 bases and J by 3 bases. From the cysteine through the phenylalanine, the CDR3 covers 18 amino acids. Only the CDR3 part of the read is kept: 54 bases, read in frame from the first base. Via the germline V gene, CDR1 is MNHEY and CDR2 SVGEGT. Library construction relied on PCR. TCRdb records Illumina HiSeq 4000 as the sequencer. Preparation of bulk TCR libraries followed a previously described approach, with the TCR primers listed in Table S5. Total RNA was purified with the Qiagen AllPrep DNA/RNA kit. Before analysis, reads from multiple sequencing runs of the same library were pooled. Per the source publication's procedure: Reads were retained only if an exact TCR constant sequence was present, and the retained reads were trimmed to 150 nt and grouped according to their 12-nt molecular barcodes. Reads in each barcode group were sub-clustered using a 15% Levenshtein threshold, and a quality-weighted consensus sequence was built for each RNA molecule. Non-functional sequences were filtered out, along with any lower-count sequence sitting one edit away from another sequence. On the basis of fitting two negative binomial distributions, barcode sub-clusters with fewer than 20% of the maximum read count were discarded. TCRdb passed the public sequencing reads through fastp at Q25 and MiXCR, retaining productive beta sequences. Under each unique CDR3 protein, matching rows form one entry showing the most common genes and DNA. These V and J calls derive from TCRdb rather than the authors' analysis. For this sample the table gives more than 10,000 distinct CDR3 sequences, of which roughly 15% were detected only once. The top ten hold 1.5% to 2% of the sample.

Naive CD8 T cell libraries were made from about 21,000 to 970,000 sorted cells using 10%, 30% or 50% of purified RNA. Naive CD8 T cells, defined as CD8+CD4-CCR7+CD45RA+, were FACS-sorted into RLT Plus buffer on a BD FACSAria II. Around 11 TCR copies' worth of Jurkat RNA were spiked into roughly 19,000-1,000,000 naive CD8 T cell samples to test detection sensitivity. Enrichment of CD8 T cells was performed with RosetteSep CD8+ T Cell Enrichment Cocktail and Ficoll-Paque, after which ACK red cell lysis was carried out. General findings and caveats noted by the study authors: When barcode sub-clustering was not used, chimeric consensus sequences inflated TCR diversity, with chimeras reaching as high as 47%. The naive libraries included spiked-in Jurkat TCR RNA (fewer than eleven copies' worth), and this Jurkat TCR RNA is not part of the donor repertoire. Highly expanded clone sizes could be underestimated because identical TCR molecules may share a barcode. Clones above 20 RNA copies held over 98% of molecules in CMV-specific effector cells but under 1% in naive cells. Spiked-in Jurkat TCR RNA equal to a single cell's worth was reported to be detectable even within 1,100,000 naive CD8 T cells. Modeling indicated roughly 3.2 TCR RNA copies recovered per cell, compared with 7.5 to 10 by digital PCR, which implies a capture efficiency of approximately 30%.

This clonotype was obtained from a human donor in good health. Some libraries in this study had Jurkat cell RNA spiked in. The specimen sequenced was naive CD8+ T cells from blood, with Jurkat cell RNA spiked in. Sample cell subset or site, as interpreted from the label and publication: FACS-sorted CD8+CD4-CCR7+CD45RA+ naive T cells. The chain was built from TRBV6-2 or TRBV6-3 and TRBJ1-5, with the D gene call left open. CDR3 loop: CASSYSKVKDVDNQPQHF. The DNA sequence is TGTGCCAGCAGTTACTCGAAAGTGAAGGACGTGGACAATCAGCCCCAGCATTTT.